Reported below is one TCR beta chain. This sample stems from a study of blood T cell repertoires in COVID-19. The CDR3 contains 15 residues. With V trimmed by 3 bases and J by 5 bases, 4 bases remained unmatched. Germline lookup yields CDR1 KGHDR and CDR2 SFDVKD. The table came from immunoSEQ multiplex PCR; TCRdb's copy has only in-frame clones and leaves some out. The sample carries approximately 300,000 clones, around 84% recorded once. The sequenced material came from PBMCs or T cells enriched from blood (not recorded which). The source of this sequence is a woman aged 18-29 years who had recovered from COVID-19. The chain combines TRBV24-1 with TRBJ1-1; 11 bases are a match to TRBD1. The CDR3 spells CATSDRGQGATEAFF. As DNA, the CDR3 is TGTGCCACCAGTGATCGTGGACAGGGGGCAACTGAAGCTTTCTTT.